The sequence of this TCR beta chain was determined in a study of T-cell reconstitution after alpha-beta-depleted transplantation in children. A few counts support this clonotype. Its antigen is still unknown. A library of TCRbeta sequences, prepared with unique molecular identifiers, was generated. TCRdb reprocessed the PCR reads via MiXCR and lists one record per CDR3 protein. Of about 900,000 distinct CDR3 sequences in the sample, about 29% were seen once. Findings of the study overall: One year after transplant, T-cell counts and diversity came mostly from newly produced T cells.

From germline, CDR1 is MNHEY and CDR2 SVGEGT. Trimming removed 5 bases from V and 6 bases from J; junction bases left unmatched: 7. The CDR3 is 14 amino acids. The chain has TRBV6-2 or TRBV6-3 and TRBJ1-5, with 7 bases fitting TRBD1. The sequence came from a boy under three years old who had a stem cell transplant for SCID, so the T cells may come from the graft donor. The sequencing used PBMCs, mostly from graft donor cells, collected 360 days after TCRalphabeta/CD19-depleted stem cell transplant. CDR3 in DNA: TGTGCCAGCAGTCACCCAGGGGGGGGTCAGCCCCAGCATTTT. Translation: CASSHPGGGQPQHF.